These 26 T cell receptor beta chains share one sample of origin, sequenced in a study of blood T cell repertoires in COVID-19. Sequenced by immunoSEQ multiplex PCR; TCRdb stores in-frame clones only, minus some. The table shows around 81,000 clones, with 70% to 90% occurring only once. Sequencing was carried out using peripheral blood. These receptors all stem from a man in his 70s with acute or convalescent COVID-19.

This sequence joins TRBV7-6 and TRBJ2-7; maybe TRBD1 (7 bases). This CDR3 has 14 amino acids. The V end lost 0 bases, the J end lost 3 bases, and 9 bases lay between the germline ends. Germline-derived CDR1 and CDR2 are SGHVS and FNYEAQ. Written as DNA, the CDR3 is TGTGCCAGCAGCTTAGCGCGGGACAGCTACGAGCAGTACTTC. Translating gives CASSLARDSYEQYF.

The V and J genes are TRBV9 and TRBJ1-4; 8 nucleotides align to TRBD1. The CDR3 has 13 amino acids. The germline V gene has CDR1 SGDLS and CDR2 YYNGEE. V lost 7 bases to trimming and J lost 7 bases; unmatched junction nucleotides: 6. CDR3 residues: CASGPGGGEKLFF. CDR3 nucleotide sequence: TGTGCCAGCGGGCCAGGGGGCGGTGAAAAACTGTTTTTT. Complete variable domain (other parts from reference TRBV9 and TRBJ1-4): DSGVTQTPKHLITATGQRVTLRCSPRSGDLSVYWYQQSLDQGLQFLIQYYNGEERAKGNILERFSAQQFPDLHSELNLSSLELGDSALYFCASGPGGGEKLFFGSGTQLSVL.

The chain employs TRBV19 and TRBJ1-1, with D tentatively TRBD1 (5 bases). CDR3 length: 13 residues. V lost 5 bases, J lost 3 bases, and 10 bases lay in between. CDR1 and CDR2 (germline): LNHDA, SQIVND (reference sequence). The CDR3 DNA is TGTGCCAGTAGTCCAGGAGGGGACACTGAAGCTTTCTTT. It encodes CASSPGGDTEAFF.

This chain joins TRBV5-1 and TRBJ2-1; 11 bases fit TRBD1. The CDR3 spans 17 residues. The germline V gene encodes CDR1 SGHRS and CDR2 YFSETQ. V dropped 2 bases and J dropped 2; count of bases not matched to a gene: 6. CDR3 sequence reads: CASSLQPGQGAYNEQFF. CDR3 in DNA: TGCGCCAGCAGCTTACAACCGGGACAGGGGGCCTACAATGAGCAGTTCTTC.

V gene TRBV5-1 combines with J gene TRBJ1-1; TRBD1 aligns across 9 bases. This CDR3 is 16 amino acids long. Trimming cost V 4 bases and J 3 bases; bases outside gene matches: 10. Germline CDR1 and CDR2: SGHRS and YFSETQ. CDR3 in amino acids: CASSETGGLPHTEAFF. The CDR3 DNA sequence: TGCGCCAGCAGCGAAACAGGGGGCCTCCCCCACACTGAAGCTTTCTTT.

CDR3 in DNA: TGTGCCAGCAGCTCCTCCACTAATCAGCCCCAGCATTTT. Translation: CASSSSTNQPQHF. This rearrangement joins TRBV12-3 or TRBV12-4 to TRBJ1-5; D gene ambiguous. The V end lost 6 bases, the J end lost 4 bases, and 10 bases lay between the germline ends. The CDR3 runs to 13 residues.

The rearrangement uses TRBV5-6 and TRBJ1-6; D unclear. Per the germline V gene, CDR1 is SGHDT and CDR2 is YYEEEE. This CDR3 comprises 15 residues. Trimming cost V 2 bases and J 6 bases, with 12 bases left between them. CDR3 in amino acids: CASSFRHGVNSPLHF. CDR3 coding DNA: TGTGCCAGCAGCTTTCGTCACGGAGTTAATTCACCCCTCCACTTT.

The rearrangement links TRBV6-2 or TRBV6-3 to TRBJ1-1; D gene uncertain. Germline V gene sequence: CDR1 MNHEY, CDR2 SVGEGT. This CDR3 has 13 amino acids. V was pared by 6 bases and J by 6 bases, with 14 bases between. The CDR3 protein is CASSRPASAEAFF. The CDR3, as DNA: TGTGCCAGCAGCCGACCGGCCAGCGCTGAAGCTTTCTTT.

V gene TRBV28 combines with J gene TRBJ2-4; 7 nucleotides agree with TRBD2. V lost 0 bases to trimming and J lost 0 bases; unmatched junction nucleotides: 2. Germline V gene sequence: CDR1 MDHEN, CDR2 SYDVKM. The length of the CDR3 is 16 residues. For the CDR3, the DNA is TGTGCCAGCAGTTTATGGGTAGCGGGAGCCAAAAACATTCAGTACTTC. Amino acids: CASSLWVAGAKNIQYF.

As regards this clone: The sample has other DNA sequences that encode this CDR3 too. V is TRBV19 and J is TRBJ1-5; perhaps TRBD1 as D (6 bases). The CDR3 runs to 14 residues. Trimming pared 2 bases from V and 5 bases from J, leaving 10 bases between. CDR1 and CDR2 from the germline V gene are LNHDA and SQIVND (reference sequence). The CDR3 DNA reads as TGTGCCAGTAGTATACAGGGGTCCCATCAGCCCCAGCATTTT. Translated: CASSIQGSHQPQHF.

This chain connects TRBV9 to TRBJ2-3; D call uncertain. The CDR3 is made up of 15 amino acids. From germline, CDR1 is SGDLS and CDR2 YYNGEE. V shed 4 bases and J shed 4 bases, with 16 bases lying between them. The CDR3 bases are TGTGCCAGCAGCCCCTTATCTGACTCTCCAGATACGCAGTATTTT. Translated, it gives CASSPLSDSPDTQYF.

The genes are TRBV2 and TRBJ1-2; D remains unclear. V dropped 7 bases and J dropped 2 bases, with 17 bases sitting between them. Germline CDR1 reads SNHLY; CDR2 reads FYNNEI. This CDR3 region has 15 residues. The CDR3 DNA reads as TGTGCCAGCATCCCCTCGGTGTTGTCGAACTATGGCTACACCTTC. Its translation: CASIPSVLSNYGYTF.

The V gene is TRBV7-9, the J gene TRBJ1-1; D possibly corresponds to TRBD1 (6 bases). Between the trimmed V and J ends, which lost 8 bases and 6 bases, there was a span of 22 bases. Germline values: CDR1 SEHNR, CDR2 FQNEAQ (reference sequence). The CDR3 length is 15 residues. The CDR3 spells CASELTAGDNPEAFF. In DNA form, the CDR3 reads TGTGCCAGCGAACTTACGGCAGGGGACAACCCTGAAGCTTTCTTT.

The genes are TRBV6-6 and TRBJ2-7, with 9 bases identical to TRBD2. The CDR3 length is 15 residues. CDR1 is MNHNY and CDR2 is SVGAGI in the germline V gene (reference sequence). V lost 1 base, J lost 6 bases, and 7 bases stayed unmatched. CDR3 region: CASSYYSSGTSEQYF. DNA of the CDR3: TGTGCCAGCAGTTACTATTCTAGCGGGACGAGCGAGCAGTACTTC.

This chain links TRBV27 with TRBJ2-1; D gene unclear. This CDR3 has 12 residues. Trimming shortened V by 1 base and J by 7 bases, and 5 bases separated the two germline ends. The germline CDR1 and CDR2 sequences are MNHEY and SMNVEV (reference sequence). The CDR3 protein is CASSLYGNEQFF. In DNA form, the CDR3 reads TGTGCCAGCAGTTTATACGGGAATGAGCAGTTCTTC.

V and J are TRBV7-2 and TRBJ1-2; D is perhaps TRBD1 (5 bases). CDR1 is SGHTA and CDR2 is FQGNSA in the germline V gene. The V end lost 8 bases, the J end lost 5 bases, and 12 bases lay between the germline ends. The CDR3 consists of 12 residues. In DNA, the CDR3 is TGTGCCAGCCGGAGGGACCCTTATGGCTACACCTTC. It encodes CASRRDPYGYTF.

The chain couples TRBV28 to TRBJ2-7; weak D call: TRBD2 (6 bases). There are 14 residues in the CDR3. Germline V gene data show CDR1 as MDHEN and CDR2 as SYDVKM. V lost 7 bases and J 0 bases, leaving 13 bases between the germline ends. The CDR3 DNA reads as TGTGCCAGCACCACGGGACTGATCTCCTACGAGCAGTACTTC. It is translated as CASTTGLISYEQYF.

This clone was found once. V and J are TRBV19 and TRBJ1-2; D unclear. CDR3 size: 13 residues. The V and J ends lost 5 bases and 1 base respectively, with 8 bases between them. Germline V gene lookup returns CDR1 LNHDA and CDR2 SQIVND (reference sequence). This CDR3 is CASSWSLNYGYTF. The DNA of the CDR3 is TGTGCCAGTAGTTGGAGTCTTAACTATGGCTACACCTTC.

The chain is built from TRBV21-1 and TRBJ2-2; whether TRBD1, the table's D call, matches the DNA was not checked. TRBV21-1 is recorded as a pseudogene. The CDR3 is 17 residues long. The CDR3 region is CASSKPWPEGDTGELFF. The CDR3 nucleotides are TGTGCCAGCAGCAAACCCTGGCCCGAAGGGGACACCGGGGAGCTGTTTTTT.

This chain uses TRBV6-4 with TRBJ2-1; 8 bases agree with TRBD2. This CDR3 has 15 residues. In germline, CDR1 is MRHNA, CDR2 SNTAGT. The ends lost 5 bases at V and 0 bases at J; junction bases unmatched: 3. The CDR3 DNA follows: TGTGCCAGCAGTCCAAGCGGGAGCTCCTACAATGAGCAGTTCTTC. This gives the protein CASSPSGSSYNEQFF.

The chain links TRBV6-1 to TRBJ1-1; 8 bases are shared with TRBD1. The CDR3 is 15 amino acids. V was pared by 2 bases and J by 7 bases, with 9 bases of the junction left unmatched. Germline CDR1 MNHNS, CDR2 SASEGT. The CDR3 loop is CASSEPTGGFDEAFF. CDR3 in DNA: TGTGCCAGCAGTGAACCCACAGGGGGGTTTGATGAAGCTTTCTTT.

The chain links TRBV6-5 to TRBJ2-2, with a tentative D call TRBD1 (6 bases). Trimming took 6 bases from V and 3 from J, leaving 11 bases between them. The germline V gene has CDR1 MNHEY and CDR2 SVGAGI. CDR3 size: 14 residues. DNA of the CDR3: TGTGCCAGCAGCCCACAGGGCTACACCGGGGAGCTGTTTTTT. It is translated as CASSPQGYTGELFF.

V and J are TRBV24-1 and TRBJ1-1; TRBD1 is a possible D gene (5 bases). Germline-derived CDR1 and CDR2 are KGHDR and SFDVKD. The CDR3 loop spans 13 amino acids. Trimming removed 12 bases from V and 0 bases from J, with 13 bases in between. The CDR3 is CAVSQGMNTEAFF. The CDR3 DNA follows: TGTGCCGTCTCCCAGGGCATGAACACTGAAGCTTTCTTT.

The chain is built from TRBV5-1 and TRBJ2-3; no firm D call. Trimming stripped 1 base from V and 4 bases from J, with 10 bases between. The CDR3 consists of 14 residues. Per the germline V gene, CDR1 is SGHRS and CDR2 is YFSETQ. The CDR3 sequence: CASSLPQTADTQYF. CDR3 nucleotides: TGCGCCAGCAGCTTGCCCCAAACGGCAGATACGCAGTATTTT.

The chain recombines TRBV13 with TRBJ2-2; TRBD2 aligns across 8 bases. Germline V gene data show CDR1 as PRHDT and CDR2 as FYEKMQ (reference sequence). V lost 4 bases, J lost 4 bases, and 14 bases stayed unmatched. The CDR3 contains 18 residues. The CDR3 region is CASSSLGRGALPTGELFF. The CDR3 bases are TGTGCCAGCAGCTCCCTCGGGAGGGGGGCCTTACCCACCGGGGAGCTGTTTTTT.

The chain is built from TRBV7-2 and TRBJ1-1; tentative D call: TRBD1 (6 bases). Germline values: CDR1 SGHTA, CDR2 FQGNSA. V lost 5 bases and J 2 bases, leaving 12 bases between the germline ends. The CDR3 extends over 14 amino acids. In DNA, the CDR3 is TGTGCCAGCAGCATTTTAGGGGGTAACACTGAAGCTTTCTTT. The encoded protein is CASSILGGNTEAFF.